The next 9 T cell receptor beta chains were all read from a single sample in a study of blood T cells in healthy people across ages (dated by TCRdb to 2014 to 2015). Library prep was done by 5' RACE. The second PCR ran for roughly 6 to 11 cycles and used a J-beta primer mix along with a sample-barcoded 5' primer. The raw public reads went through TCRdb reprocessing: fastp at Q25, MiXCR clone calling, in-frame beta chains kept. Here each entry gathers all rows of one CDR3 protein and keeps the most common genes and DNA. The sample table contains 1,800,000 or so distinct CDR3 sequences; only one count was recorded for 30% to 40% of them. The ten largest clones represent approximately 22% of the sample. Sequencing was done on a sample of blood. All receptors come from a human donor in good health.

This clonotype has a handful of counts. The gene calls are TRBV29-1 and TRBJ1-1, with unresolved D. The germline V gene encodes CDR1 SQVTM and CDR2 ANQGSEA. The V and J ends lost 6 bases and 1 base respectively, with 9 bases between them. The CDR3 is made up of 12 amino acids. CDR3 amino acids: CSVGLGNTEAFF. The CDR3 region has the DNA TGCAGCGTCGGACTGGGGAACACTGAAGCTTTCTTT. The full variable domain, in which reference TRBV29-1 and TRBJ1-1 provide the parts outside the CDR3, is SAVISQKPSRDICQRGTSLTIQCQVDSQVTMMFWYRQQPGQSLTLIATANQGSEATYESGFVIDKFPISRPNLTFSTLTVSNMSPEDSSIYLCSVGLGNTEAFFGQGTRLTVV.

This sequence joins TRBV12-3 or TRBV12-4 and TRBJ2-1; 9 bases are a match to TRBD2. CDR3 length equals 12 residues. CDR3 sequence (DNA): TGTGCAGTGACTAGCGGCTTTGTTGAGCAGTTCTTC. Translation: CAVTSGFVEQFF.

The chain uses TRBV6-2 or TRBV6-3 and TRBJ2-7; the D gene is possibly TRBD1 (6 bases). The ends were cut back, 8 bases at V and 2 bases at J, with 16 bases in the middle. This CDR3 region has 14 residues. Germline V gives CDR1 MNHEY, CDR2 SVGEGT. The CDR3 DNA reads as TGTGCCAGCTTGCCATGGGCAGGGGCCTACGAGCAGTACTTC. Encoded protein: CASLPWAGAYEQYF.

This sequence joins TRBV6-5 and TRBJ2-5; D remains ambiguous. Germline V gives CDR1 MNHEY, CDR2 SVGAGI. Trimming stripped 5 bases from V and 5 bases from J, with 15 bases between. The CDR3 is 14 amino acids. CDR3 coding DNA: TGTGCCAGCAGTCCTACCGGGTCTTTGGAGACCCAGTACTTC. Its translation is CASSPTGSLETQYF.

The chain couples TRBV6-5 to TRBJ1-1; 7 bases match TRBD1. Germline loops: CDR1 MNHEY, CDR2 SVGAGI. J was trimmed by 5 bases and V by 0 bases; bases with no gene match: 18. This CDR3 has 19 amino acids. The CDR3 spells CASSYSAMTGIRTRTEAFF. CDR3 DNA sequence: TGTGCCAGCAGTTACTCCGCAATGACAGGGATAAGGACTAGGACTGAAGCTTTCTTT.

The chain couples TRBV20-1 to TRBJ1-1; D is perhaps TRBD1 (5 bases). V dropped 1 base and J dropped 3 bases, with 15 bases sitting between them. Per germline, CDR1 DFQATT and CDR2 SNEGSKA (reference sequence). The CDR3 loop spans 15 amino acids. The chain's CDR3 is CSARVGLRRDTEAFF. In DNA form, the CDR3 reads TGCAGTGCTAGAGTGGGGCTCCGGAGGGACACTGAAGCTTTCTTT.

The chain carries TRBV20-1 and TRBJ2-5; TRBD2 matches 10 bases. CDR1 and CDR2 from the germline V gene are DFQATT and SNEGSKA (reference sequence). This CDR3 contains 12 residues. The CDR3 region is CSGSGGKETQYF. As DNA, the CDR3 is TGCAGCGGTAGCGGGGGGAAAGAGACCCAGTACTTC.

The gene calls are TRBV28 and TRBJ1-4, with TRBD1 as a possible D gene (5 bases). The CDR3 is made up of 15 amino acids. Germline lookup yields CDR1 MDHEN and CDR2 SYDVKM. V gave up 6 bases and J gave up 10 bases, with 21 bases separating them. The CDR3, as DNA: TGTGCCAGCAGCCTCGCTCTGGCCTTCGGGGGAAAACTGTTTTTT. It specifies CASSLALAFGGKLFF.

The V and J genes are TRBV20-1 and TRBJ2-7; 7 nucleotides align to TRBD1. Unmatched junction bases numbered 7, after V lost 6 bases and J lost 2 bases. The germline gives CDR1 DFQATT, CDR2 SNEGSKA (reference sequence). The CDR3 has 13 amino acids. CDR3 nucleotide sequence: TGCAGTGCCACGGGACAGACCACCTACGAGCAGTACTTC. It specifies CSATGQTTYEQYF.